This TCR beta chain was recorded in a study of shared clonotypes between healthy human individuals. The wider study: Each donor's CD4 naive and CD4 memory cells filled three plates apiece, CD8 naive two, and CD8 memory one.

Findings and limits, study-wide: Rarefaction gave evidence that sorted-subset sequencing remained incomplete despite large depth. Generally, estimated richness proved larger in naive subsets than it did in memory subsets.

Profiling relied on immunoSEQ multiplex PCR, and the TCRdb table lists in-frame clones only, not all of them. The table has approximately 530,000 clones, 95% to 96% seen once. The V gene end was trimmed by 6 bases and the J gene end by 7 bases; junction bases not matched to a gene: 3. Germline V gene lookup returns CDR1 SNHLY and CDR2 FYNNEI. CDR3 length: 13 residues. Note on this clone: Its antigen is as yet unknown.

CD4+ cells yielded CD45RA+ naive and CD45RA-negative memory subsets. The sequence came from a woman in her twenties or thirties in good health. Material for sequencing was naive CD4+ T cells sorted from blood. Sample subset: CD45RA+ positively selected. V gene TRBV2 combines with J gene TRBJ2-2; the match to TRBD1 covers 9 bases. The CDR3 here is CASRGQGIGELFF. The DNA of the CDR3 is TGTGCCAGCAGGGGACAGGGCATCGGGGAGCTGTTTTTT. Variable domain in full (rest from reference TRBV2 and TRBJ2-2): EPEVTQTPSHQVTQMGQEVILRCVPISNHLYFYWYRQILGQKVEFLVSFYNNEISEKSEIFDDQFSVERPDGSNFTLKIRSTKLEDSAMYFCASRGQGIGELFFGEGSRLTVL.